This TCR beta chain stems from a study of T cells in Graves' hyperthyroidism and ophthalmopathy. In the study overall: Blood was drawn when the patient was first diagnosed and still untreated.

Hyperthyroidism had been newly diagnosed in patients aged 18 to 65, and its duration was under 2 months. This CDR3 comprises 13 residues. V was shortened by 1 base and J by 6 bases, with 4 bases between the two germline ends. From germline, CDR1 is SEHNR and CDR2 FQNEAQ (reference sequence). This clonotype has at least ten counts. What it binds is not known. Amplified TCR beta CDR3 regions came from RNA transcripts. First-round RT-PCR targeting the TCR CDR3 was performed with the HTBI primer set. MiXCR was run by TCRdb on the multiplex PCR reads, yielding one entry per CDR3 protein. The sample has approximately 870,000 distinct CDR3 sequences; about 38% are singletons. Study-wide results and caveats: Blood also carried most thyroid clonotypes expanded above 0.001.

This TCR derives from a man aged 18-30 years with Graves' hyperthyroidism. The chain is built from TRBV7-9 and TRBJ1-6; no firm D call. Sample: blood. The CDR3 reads CASSLVPNSPLHF. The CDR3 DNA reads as TGTGCCAGCAGCTTAGTGCCTAATTCACCCCTCCACTTT.